Only one count was recorded for the clone carrying this T cell receptor beta chain. Repertoires were generated with immunoSEQ multiplex PCR, while TCRdb's copy carries only in-frame clones and drops some. The table lists some 78,000 clones, 94% of them singletons. This sample is part of a study of technical replicates of blood from a handful of donors. Looked up from germline, CDR1 is SNHLY and CDR2 is FYNNEI. The junction had 6 bases not matched to a gene; V was cut back by 2 bases and J by 4 bases. The CDR3 covers 15 residues. The origin of this receptor is a human donor in good health. The rearrangement joins TRBV2 to TRBJ1-2, with 8 bases matching TRBD1. The sample consisted of T cells isolated from PBMCs. DNA for the CDR3: TGTGCCAGCAGTGAAAATCAGGGGGCTTTCTATGGCTACACCTTC. It translates to CASSENQGAFYGYTF.